Here is one T cell receptor (beta chain) with its context. This sample's treatment: randomized to nivolumab then ipilimumab (arm A) or the reverse (arm B). The CDR3 extends over 16 amino acids. The germline V gene has CDR1 LNHDA and CDR2 SQIVND (reference sequence). V dropped 1 base and J dropped 0 bases, with 10 bases sitting between them. This sample stems from a study of sequential checkpoint blockade in melanoma. Libraries were prepared by immunoSEQ multiplex PCR; TCRdb keeps only in-frame clonotypes and omits some of them. The sample includes roughly 31,000 clones, approximately 86% seen only once; the top ten take about a fifth.

Sequenced material: CD8+ T cells sorted from blood (inferred from file names), taken from a patient given nivolumab and ipilimumab in sequence. The origin of this receptor is a human donor with melanoma. The gene calls are TRBV19 and TRBJ1-5; no clear D. The CDR3 region is CASSIGSGYSNQPQHF. CDR3 bases: TGTGCCAGTAGTATAGGATCGGGGTATAGCAATCAGCCCCAGCATTTT.